This record looks at one T cell receptor (delta chain) sequence and its context. Its target is unknown. This record comes from a study of Vδ1+ human thymocytes. General study points: Thymic TRG and TRD repertoires appeared highly polyclonal.

Thymocytes were sorted as CD3+ TCRVdelta1+ TCRVdelta2- after alphabeta T cell depletion. RNA was extracted from the cells and then reverse transcribed. Multiplex PCR used pooled V-gene forward primers and a constant-region reverse primer to amplify CDR3s. TCRdb reanalysed the multiplex PCR reads with CATT. The sample includes about 75,000 delta-chain clones, about 35% of them seen just once. V dropped 2 bases and J dropped 0 bases, with 19 bases sitting between them. Germline CDR1 and CDR2: TSWWSYY and QGS. The CDR3 length is 18 residues. The sample consisted of Vdelta1+ gamma-delta thymocytes from the thymus. Subset in this sample: FACS-sorted CD3+ TCRalphabeta- TCRVdelta1+ TCRVdelta2- thymocytes. The chain links TRDV1 to TRDJ1; D may be TRDD3 (6 bases). The receptor was isolated from a boy younger than two who had congenital heart surgery. The CDR3 here is CALGEKGVLGHYTDKLIF. The CDR3 DNA reads as TGTGCTCTTGGGGAAAAGGGAGTTCTGGGGCACTACACCGATAAACTCATCTTT.